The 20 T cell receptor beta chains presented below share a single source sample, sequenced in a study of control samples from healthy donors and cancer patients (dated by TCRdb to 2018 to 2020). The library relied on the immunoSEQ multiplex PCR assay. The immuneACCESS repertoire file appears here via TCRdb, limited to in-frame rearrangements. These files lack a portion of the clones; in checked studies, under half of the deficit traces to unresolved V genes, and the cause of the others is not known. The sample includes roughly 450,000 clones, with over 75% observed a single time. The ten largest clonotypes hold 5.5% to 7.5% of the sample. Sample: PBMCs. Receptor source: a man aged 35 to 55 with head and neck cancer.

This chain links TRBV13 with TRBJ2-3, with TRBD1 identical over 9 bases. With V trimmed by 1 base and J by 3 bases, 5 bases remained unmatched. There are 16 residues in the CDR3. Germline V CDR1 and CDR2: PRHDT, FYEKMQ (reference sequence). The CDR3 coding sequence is TGTGCCAGCAGCTTAGAAAACAGGGGGCGTACAGATACGCAGTATTTT. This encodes CASSLENRGRTDTQYF.

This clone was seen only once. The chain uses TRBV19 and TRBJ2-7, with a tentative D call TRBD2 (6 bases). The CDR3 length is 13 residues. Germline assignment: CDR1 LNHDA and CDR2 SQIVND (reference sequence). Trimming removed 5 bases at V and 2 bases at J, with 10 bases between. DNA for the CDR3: TGTGCCAGTAGTTCCCGACTAGCCTACGAGCAGTACTTC. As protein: CASSSRLAYEQYF.

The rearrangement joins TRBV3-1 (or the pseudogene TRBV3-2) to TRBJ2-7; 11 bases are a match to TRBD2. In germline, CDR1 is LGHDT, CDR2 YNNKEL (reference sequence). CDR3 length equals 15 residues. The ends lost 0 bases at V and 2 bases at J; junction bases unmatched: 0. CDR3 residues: CASSQELAGAYEQYF. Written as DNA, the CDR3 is TGTGCCAGCAGCCAAGAACTAGCGGGAGCCTACGAGCAGTACTTC.

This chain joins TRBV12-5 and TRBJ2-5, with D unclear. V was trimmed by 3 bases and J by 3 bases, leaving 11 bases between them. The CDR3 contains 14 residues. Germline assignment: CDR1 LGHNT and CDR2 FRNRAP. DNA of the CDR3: TGTGCTAGTGGTTTAGCACCCCTAGAAGAGACCCAGTACTTC. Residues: CASGLAPLEETQYF.

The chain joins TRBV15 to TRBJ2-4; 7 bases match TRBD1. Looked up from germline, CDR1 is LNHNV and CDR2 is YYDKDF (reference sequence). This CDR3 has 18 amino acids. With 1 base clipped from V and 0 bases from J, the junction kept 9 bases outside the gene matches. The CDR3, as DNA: TGTGCCACCAGCAGAGGTTCTGGGACAGCTAAAGCCAAAAACATTCAGTACTTC. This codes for CATSRGSGTAKAKNIQYF.

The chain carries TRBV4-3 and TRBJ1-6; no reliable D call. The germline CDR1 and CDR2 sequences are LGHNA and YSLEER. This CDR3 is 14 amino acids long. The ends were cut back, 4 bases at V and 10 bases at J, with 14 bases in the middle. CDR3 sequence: CASSRRTVESPLHF. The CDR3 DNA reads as TGCGCCAGCAGCCGTCGGACGGTTGAGTCACCCCTCCACTTT.

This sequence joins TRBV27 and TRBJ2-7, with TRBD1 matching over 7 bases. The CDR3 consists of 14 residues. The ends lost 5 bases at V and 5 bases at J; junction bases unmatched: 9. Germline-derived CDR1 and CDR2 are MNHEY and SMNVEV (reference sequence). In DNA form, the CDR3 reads TGTGCCAGCAGTCTGGGGACAGTACGCCACGAGCAGTACTTC. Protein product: CASSLGTVRHEQYF.

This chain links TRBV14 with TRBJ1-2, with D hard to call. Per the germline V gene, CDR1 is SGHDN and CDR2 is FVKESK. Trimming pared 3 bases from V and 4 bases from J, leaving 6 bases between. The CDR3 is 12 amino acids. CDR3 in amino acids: CASSHNGYGYTF. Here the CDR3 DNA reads TGTGCCAGCAGCCATAACGGCTATGGCTACACCTTC.

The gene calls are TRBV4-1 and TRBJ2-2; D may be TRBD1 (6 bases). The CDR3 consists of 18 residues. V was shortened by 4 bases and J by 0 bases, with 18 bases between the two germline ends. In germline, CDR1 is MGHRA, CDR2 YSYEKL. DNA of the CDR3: TGCGCCAGCAGCCCACTAGGTGGGACACCCGCGAACACCGGGGAGCTGTTTTTT. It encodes CASSPLGGTPANTGELFF.

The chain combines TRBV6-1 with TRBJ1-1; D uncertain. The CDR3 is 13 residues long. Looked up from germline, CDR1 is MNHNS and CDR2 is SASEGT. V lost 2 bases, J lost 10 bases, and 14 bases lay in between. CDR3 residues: CASSEYGWASAFF. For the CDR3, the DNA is TGTGCCAGCAGTGAATACGGATGGGCTTCAGCTTTCTTT.

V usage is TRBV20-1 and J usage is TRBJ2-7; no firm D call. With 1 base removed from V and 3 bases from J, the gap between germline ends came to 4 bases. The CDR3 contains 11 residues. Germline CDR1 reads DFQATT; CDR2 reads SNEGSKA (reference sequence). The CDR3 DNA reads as TGCAGTGCTAGAGCAGTCTACGAGCAGTACTTC. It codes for CSARAVYEQYF.

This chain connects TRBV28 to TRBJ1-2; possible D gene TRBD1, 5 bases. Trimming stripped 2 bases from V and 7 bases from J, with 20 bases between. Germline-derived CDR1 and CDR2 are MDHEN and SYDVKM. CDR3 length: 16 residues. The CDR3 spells CASSLDPRGRDRGYTF. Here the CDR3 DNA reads TGTGCCAGCAGTTTAGACCCGCGGGGAAGGGACCGTGGCTACACCTTC.

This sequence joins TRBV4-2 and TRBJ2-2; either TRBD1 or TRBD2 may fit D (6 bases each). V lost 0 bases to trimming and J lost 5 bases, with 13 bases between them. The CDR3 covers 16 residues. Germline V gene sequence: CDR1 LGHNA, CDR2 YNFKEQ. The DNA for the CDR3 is TGTGCCAGCAGCCAAGAGCGGCAGGGGAGGACCGGGGAGCTGTTTTTT. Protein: CASSQERQGRTGELFF.

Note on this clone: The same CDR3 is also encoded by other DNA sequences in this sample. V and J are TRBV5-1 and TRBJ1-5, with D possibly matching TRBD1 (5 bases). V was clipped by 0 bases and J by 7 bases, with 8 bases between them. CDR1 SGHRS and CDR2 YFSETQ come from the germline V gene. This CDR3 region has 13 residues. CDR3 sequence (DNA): TGCGCCAGCAGCTTGGGTGGGGACCAGCCCCAGCATTTT. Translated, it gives CASSLGGDQPQHF.

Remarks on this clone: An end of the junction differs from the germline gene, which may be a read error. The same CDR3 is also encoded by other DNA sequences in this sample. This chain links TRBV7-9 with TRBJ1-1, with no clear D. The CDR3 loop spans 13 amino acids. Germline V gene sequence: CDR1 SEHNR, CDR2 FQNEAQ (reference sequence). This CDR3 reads CASSLVLGTEAFF. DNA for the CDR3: TGCGCCAGCAGCTTAGTTTTGGGCACTGAAGCTTTCTTT.

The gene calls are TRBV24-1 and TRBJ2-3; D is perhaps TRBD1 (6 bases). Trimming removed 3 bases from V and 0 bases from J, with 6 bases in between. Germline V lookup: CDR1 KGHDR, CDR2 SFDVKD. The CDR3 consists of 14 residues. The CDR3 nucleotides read TGTGCCACCAGTGATGGACAGAGCACAGATACGCAGTATTTT. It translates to CATSDGQSTDTQYF.

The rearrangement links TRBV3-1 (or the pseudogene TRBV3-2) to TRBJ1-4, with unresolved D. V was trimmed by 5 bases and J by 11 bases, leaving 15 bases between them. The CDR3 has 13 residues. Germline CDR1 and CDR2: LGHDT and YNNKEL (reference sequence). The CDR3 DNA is TGTGCCAGCAGCTTCCAGTCGATTGGGAAACTGTTTTTT. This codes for CASSFQSIGKLFF.

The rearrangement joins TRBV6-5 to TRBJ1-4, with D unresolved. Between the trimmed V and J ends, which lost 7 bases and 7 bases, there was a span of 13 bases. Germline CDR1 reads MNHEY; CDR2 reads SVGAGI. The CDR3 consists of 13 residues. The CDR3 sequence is CASKLLSGEKLFF. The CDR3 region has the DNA TGTGCCAGCAAGTTGCTTAGCGGTGAAAAACTGTTTTTT.

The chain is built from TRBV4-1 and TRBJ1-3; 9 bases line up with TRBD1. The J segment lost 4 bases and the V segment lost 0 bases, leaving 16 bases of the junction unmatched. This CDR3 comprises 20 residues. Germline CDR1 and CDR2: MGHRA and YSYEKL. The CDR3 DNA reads TGCGCCAGCAGCCAAGATCGGTTTTGGGGGACAGGGCGTGACGGAAACACCATATATTTT. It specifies CASSQDRFWGTGRDGNTIYF.

The CDR3 loop reads CASRTSGSETQYF. CDR3 bases: TGTGCCAGCAGGACCTCAGGGTCAGAGACCCAGTACTTC. V and J are TRBV6-5 and TRBJ2-5; D perhaps matches TRBD1 (5 bases). Germline loops: CDR1 MNHEY, CDR2 SVGAGI. Trimming took off 6 bases at V and 4 bases at J, with 12 bases between the two ends. There are 13 residues in the CDR3.